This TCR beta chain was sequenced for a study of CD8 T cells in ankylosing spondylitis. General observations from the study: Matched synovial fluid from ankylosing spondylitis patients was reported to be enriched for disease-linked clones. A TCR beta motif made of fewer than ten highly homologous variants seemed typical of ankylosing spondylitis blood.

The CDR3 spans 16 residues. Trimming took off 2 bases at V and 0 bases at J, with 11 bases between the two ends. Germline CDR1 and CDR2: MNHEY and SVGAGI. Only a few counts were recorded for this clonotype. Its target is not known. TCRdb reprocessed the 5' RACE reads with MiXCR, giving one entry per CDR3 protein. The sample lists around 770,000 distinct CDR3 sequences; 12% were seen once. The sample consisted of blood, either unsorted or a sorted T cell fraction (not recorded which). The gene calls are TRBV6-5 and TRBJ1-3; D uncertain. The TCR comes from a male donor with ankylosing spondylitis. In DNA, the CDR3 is TGTGCCAGCAGTTACGCCGCTTTAGTCTCTGGAAACACCATATATTTT. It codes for CASSYAALVSGNTIYF.